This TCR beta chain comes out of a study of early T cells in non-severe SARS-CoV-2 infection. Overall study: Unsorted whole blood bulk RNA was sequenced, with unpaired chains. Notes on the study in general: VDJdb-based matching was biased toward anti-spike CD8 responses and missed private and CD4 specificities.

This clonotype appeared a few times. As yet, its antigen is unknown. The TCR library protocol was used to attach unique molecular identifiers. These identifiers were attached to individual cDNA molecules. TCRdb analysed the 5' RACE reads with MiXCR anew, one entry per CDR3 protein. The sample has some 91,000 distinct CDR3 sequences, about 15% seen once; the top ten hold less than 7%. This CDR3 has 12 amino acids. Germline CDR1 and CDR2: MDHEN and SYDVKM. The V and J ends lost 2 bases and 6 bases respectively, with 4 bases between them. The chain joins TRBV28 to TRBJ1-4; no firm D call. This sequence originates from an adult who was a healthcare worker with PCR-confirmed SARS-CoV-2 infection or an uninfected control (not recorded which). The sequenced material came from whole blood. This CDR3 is CASSLLHEKLFF. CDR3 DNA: TGTGCCAGCAGTTTACTCCATGAAAAACTGTTTTTT.